Shown below are 32 T cell receptor beta chains from a single sample sequenced in a study of PD-L1 blockade in urothelial cancer. Time point noted: peripheral blood 6 weeks after treatment start. Sequenced by immunoSEQ multiplex PCR; TCRdb stores in-frame clones only, minus some. The table lists some 75,000 clones, approximately 90% of them singletons. The sequenced sample was PBMCs, obtained around atezolizumab (anti-PD-L1) treatment. These receptors were obtained from an elderly woman with urothelial cancer.

This clone was counted between two and nine times. This sequence joins TRBV19 and TRBJ2-7; 8 bases are a match to TRBD1. V gave up 4 bases and J gave up 3 bases; unmatched junction bases: 8. CDR3 size: 15 residues. From germline, CDR1 is LNHDA and CDR2 SQIVND (reference sequence). The CDR3 loop reads CASSTVQGAIYEQYF. DNA of the CDR3: TGTGCCAGTAGTACGGTCCAGGGGGCTATCTACGAGCAGTACTTC.

DNA of the CDR3: TGTGCCAGCAGCCAAGATCTCACCGGGGAGCTGTTTTTT. This sequence encodes CASSQDLTGELFF. The V gene is TRBV14, the J gene TRBJ2-2; D unresolved. The germline gives CDR1 SGHDN, CDR2 FVKESK. This CDR3 comprises 13 residues. Trimming stripped 0 bases from V and 4 bases from J, with 3 bases between.

In nucleotides, the CDR3 is TGTGCCAGCACCTTACAGGGGTCAGATGGCTACACCTTC. It codes for CASTLQGSDGYTF. The J gene is TRBJ1-2, the V gene TRBV6-5, with 7 bases identical to TRBD1. Germline V gene data show CDR1 as MNHEY and CDR2 as SVGAGI. V trimming: 7 bases; J trimming: 6 bases; junction bases outside the gene matches: 8. This CDR3 is 13 amino acids long.

This chain connects TRBV30 to TRBJ1-1; D might be TRBD1 (6 bases). CDR3 length: 13 residues. Germline assignment: CDR1 GTSNPN and CDR2 SVGIG (reference sequence). V was clipped by 3 bases and J by 5 bases, with 13 bases between them. The CDR3 protein is CAWSAGGGTEAFF. DNA for the CDR3: TGTGCCTGGAGCGCGGGAGGGGGGACTGAAGCTTTCTTT.

The chain links TRBV4-1 to TRBJ1-1; 7 nucleotides match TRBD1. Germline V gives CDR1 MGHRA, CDR2 YSYEKL. Trimming removed 3 bases from V and 5 bases from J; junction bases left unmatched: 9. The CDR3 contains 15 residues. The CDR3, as DNA: TGCGCCAGCAGCCAGGCTTGGAGGGGGCGAACTGAAGCTTTCTTT. It codes for CASSQAWRGRTEAFF.

The rearrangement uses TRBV7-2 and TRBJ1-3; unclear D gene. V dropped 0 bases and J dropped 0 bases, with 6 bases sitting between them. Germline V gene lookup returns CDR1 SGHTA and CDR2 FQGNSA. The CDR3 contains 15 residues. CDR3 residues: CASSLALGSGNTIYF. The CDR3 DNA reads as TGTGCCAGCAGCTTAGCGCTCGGCTCTGGAAACACCATATATTTT. The variable domain in full, completed from reference TRBV7-2 and TRBJ1-3, reads GAGVSQSPSNKVTEKGKDVELRCDPISGHTALYWYRQSLGQGLEFLIYFQGNSAPDKSGLPSDRFSAERTGGSVSTLTIQRTQQEDSAVYLCASSLALGSGNTIYFGEGSWLTVV.

This chain joins TRBV18 and TRBJ1-5, with 9 bases identical to TRBD1. This CDR3 spans 17 amino acids. Germline V lookup: CDR1 KGHSH, CDR2 LQKENI. With V trimmed by 2 bases and J by 1 base, 6 bases remained unmatched. CDR3 in amino acids: CASSPTGTGRSNQPQHF. CDR3 nucleotide sequence: TGTGCCAGCTCACCAACCGGGACAGGGAGAAGCAATCAGCCCCAGCATTTT.

Concerning this clone itself: The same CDR3 is also encoded by other DNA sequences in this sample. The chain couples TRBV9 to TRBJ2-1; TRBD2 is a possible D gene (5 bases). This CDR3 contains 16 residues. V was pared by 0 bases and J by 0 bases, with 10 bases between. Per germline, CDR1 SGDLS and CDR2 YYNGEE. The CDR3 is CASSVVPGSSYNEQFF. In nucleotides, the CDR3 is TGTGCCAGCAGCGTAGTTCCGGGAAGCTCCTACAATGAGCAGTTCTTC.

The chain couples TRBV4-2 to TRBJ2-4; 7 bases are shared with TRBD2. Germline loops: CDR1 LGHNA, CDR2 YNFKEQ. J gave up 4 bases and V 4 bases, and 13 bases lay outside the gene matches. This CDR3 has 17 residues. CDR3 region: CASSLHSGGSPKNIQYF. CDR3 sequence (DNA): TGTGCCAGCAGCCTCCACTCGGGAGGAAGCCCGAAAAACATTCAGTACTTC.

The rearrangement uses TRBV11-2 and TRBJ1-2; TRBD1 aligns across 8 bases. CDR3 length: 14 residues. The germline gives CDR1 SGHAT, CDR2 FQNNGV. V trimming: 5 bases; J trimming: 6 bases; junction bases outside the gene matches: 8. Here the CDR3 DNA reads TGTGCCAGCAGCCCCGGACAGGGTGTCGATGGCTACACCTTC. Protein product: CASSPGQGVDGYTF.

The CDR3 DNA sequence: TGTGCCAGCAGCACAGCCAACTATGGCTACACCTTC. Its protein product is CASSTANYGYTF. The genes are TRBV28 and TRBJ1-2; D is unresolved. The germline V gene encodes CDR1 MDHEN and CDR2 SYDVKM. The germline V and J ends were trimmed by 6 bases and 2 bases, with 7 bases remaining between them. The CDR3 covers 12 residues.

The sample holds one count of this clone. The gene calls are TRBV18 and TRBJ1-5; 11 bases fit TRBD1. The CDR3 length is 15 residues. Trimming took 6 bases from V and 1 from J; bases not matched to a gene: 2. The V gene's germline CDR1 is KGHSH and CDR2 LQKENI. CDR3 protein: CASSGTGGSNQPQHF. The CDR3 DNA reads TGTGCCAGCTCCGGGACAGGGGGAAGCAATCAGCCCCAGCATTTT.

The rearrangement joins TRBV10-3 to TRBJ2-3; D call uncertain. The germline CDR1 and CDR2 sequences are ENHRY and SYGVKD. The CDR3 contains 14 residues. V shed 4 bases and J shed 8 bases, with 16 bases lying between them. The CDR3 DNA reads TGTGCCATCAGTGGTTTTTCGGGTTTGGCTACGCAGTATTTT. This codes for CAISGFSGLATQYF.

The chain couples TRBV2 to TRBJ2-7; possibly TRBD2 for D (5 bases). CDR1 is SNHLY, CDR2 FYNNEI, per germline. This CDR3 is built from 15 residues. V was cut by 3 bases and J by 6 bases, with 18 bases left in between. For the CDR3, the DNA is TGTGCCAGCAGTGATGCGCAGGCGGGCTTGGGCGAGCAGTACTTC. This codes for CASSDAQAGLGEQYF.

The chain links TRBV5-1 to TRBJ2-3; TRBD1 matches at 7 bases. This CDR3 comprises 16 residues. Germline V lookup: CDR1 SGHRS, CDR2 YFSETQ. V gave up 2 bases and J gave up 2 bases; unmatched junction bases: 8. CDR3 in DNA: TGCGCCAGCAGCTTAGGACAGGTGGGGCCCACAGATACGCAGTATTTT. Protein sequence: CASSLGQVGPTDTQYF. The full variable domain, with the rest looked up from reference TRBV5-1 and TRBJ2-3, is KAGVTQTPRYLIKTRGQQVTLSCSPISGHRSVSWYQQTPGQGLQFLFEYFSETQRNKGNFPGRFSGRQFSNSRSEMNVSTLELGDSALYLCASSLGQVGPTDTQYFGPGTRLTVL.

In this sample, this clone turned up once. This chain links TRBV23-1 with TRBJ1-2, with 7 bases identical to TRBD1. TRBV23-1 is assigned to the ORF class and has an uncertain function. There are 16 residues in the CDR3. With V trimmed by 0 bases and J by 6 bases, 10 bases remained unmatched. The CDR3 is CASSQSWRGLTDGYTF. The DNA of the CDR3 is TGCGCCAGCAGTCAATCGTGGAGGGGGCTTACCGATGGCTACACCTTC.

The chain employs TRBV6-1 and TRBJ1-1, with D uncertain. This CDR3 has 10 amino acids. Germline V gene sequence: CDR1 MNHNS, CDR2 SASEGT. V shed 3 bases and J shed 9 bases, with 5 bases lying between them. The CDR3 nucleotides read TGTGCCAGCAGTGAGTTTAAAGCTTTCTTT. Translation gives CASSEFKAFF.

The V call is TRBV19, the J call TRBJ1-1, with 12 bases fitting TRBD1. J lost 5 bases, V lost 5 bases, and 6 bases had no gene match. This CDR3 spans 15 amino acids. Germline values: CDR1 LNHDA, CDR2 SQIVND (reference sequence). CDR3 sequence reads: CASSPGTGGITEAFF. DNA of the CDR3: TGTGCCAGTAGTCCCGGGACAGGGGGCATTACTGAAGCTTTCTTT.

V and J are TRBV18 and TRBJ2-1; TRBD1 is a possible D gene (5 bases). The germline V gene has CDR1 KGHSH and CDR2 LQKENI. This CDR3 is built from 16 residues. Trimming removed 3 bases at V and 0 bases at J, with 12 bases between. The CDR3 loop is CASSPPGHNSYNEQFF. DNA for the CDR3: TGTGCCAGCTCACCCCCTGGACATAACTCCTACAATGAGCAGTTCTTC.

This chain uses TRBV5-5 with TRBJ2-1, with D unresolved. Deletions cut 4 bases from V and 4 bases from J, with 6 bases between. The CDR3 length is 12 residues. Germline CDR1 reads SGHKS; CDR2 reads YYEKEE (reference sequence). CDR3 DNA sequence: TGTGCCAGCAGCCCATTTTACAATGAGCAGTTCTTC. Protein product: CASSPFYNEQFF. The full variable domain, completed using reference TRBV5-5 and TRBJ2-1, is DAGVTQSPTHLIKTRGQQVTLRCSPISGHKSVSWYQQVLGQGPQFIFQYYEKEERGRGNFPDRFSARQFPNYSSELNVNALLLGDSALYLCASSPFYNEQFFGPGTRLTVL.

The chain links TRBV10-3 to TRBJ2-7; TRBD2 matches at 7 bases. V trimming: 0 bases; J trimming: 6 bases; junction bases outside the gene matches: 11. CDR1 ENHRY and CDR2 SYGVKD come from the germline V gene. The length of the CDR3 is 16 residues. The CDR3 loop reads CAISESTLGGRSEQYF. The CDR3 DNA sequence: TGTGCCATCAGTGAGTCGACTCTTGGCGGGAGATCCGAGCAGTACTTC.

This clone was seen once. This sample includes further DNA sequences coding for the same CDR3. The chain joins TRBV19 to TRBJ2-7, with 12 bases matching TRBD2. Germline assignment: CDR1 LNHDA and CDR2 SQIVND (reference sequence). V was clipped by 5 bases and J by 1 base; unmatched bases: 3. The CDR3 totals 15 residues. As DNA, the CDR3 is TGTGCCAGTAGTCGACTAGCGGGAGATTCCTACGAGCAGTACTTC. Translated: CASSRLAGDSYEQYF.

This chain's CDR3 is CAWGRGGSKADTQYF. For the CDR3, the DNA is TGTGCCTGGGGCAGGGGAGGGAGTAAAGCAGATACGCAGTATTTT. The V and J genes are TRBV30 and TRBJ2-3, with D possibly being TRBD2 (7 bases). The CDR3 length is 15 residues. Per the germline V gene, CDR1 is GTSNPN and CDR2 is SVGIG (reference sequence). The V and J ends lost 5 bases and 4 bases respectively, with 19 bases between them.

V is TRBV5-1 and J is TRBJ2-1; TRBD2 matches at 16 bases. V shed 2 bases, J shed 6 bases, and the junction held 8 bases outside the gene matches. The CDR3 spans 18 residues. Germline-derived CDR1 and CDR2 are SGHRS and YFSETQ. As DNA, the CDR3 is TGCGCCAGCAGCTTCCCAGTCGGGACTAGCGGGAGGGTCAATGAGCAGTTCTTC. Amino acid sequence: CASSFPVGTSGRVNEQFF.

CDR3 in amino acids: CASTGGSADTQYF. In DNA form, the CDR3 reads TGCGCCAGTACAGGGGGCTCTGCAGATACGCAGTATTTT. The chain joins TRBV10-2 to TRBJ2-3; 9 bases fit TRBD1. Trimming at V came to 9 bases and at J to 4 bases, leaving 5 bases not matched to a gene. This CDR3 region has 13 residues. Per germline, CDR1 WSHSY and CDR2 SAAADI.

The rearrangement joins TRBV5-4 to TRBJ2-7; 7 nucleotides agree with TRBD2. The CDR3 loop spans 14 amino acids. Germline CDR1 reads SGHNT; CDR2 reads YYREEE (reference sequence). V gave up 4 bases and J gave up 7 bases; unmatched junction bases: 11. The CDR3 bases are TGTGCCAGCAGCCAACAGACTAGCCCGGATGAGCAGTACTTC. Encoded protein: CASSQQTSPDEQYF. Using reference TRBV5-4 and TRBJ2-7 for the parts outside the CDR3, the full variable domain is ETGVTQSPTHLIKTRGQQVTLRCSSQSGHNTVSWYQQALGQGPQFIFQYYREEENGRGNFPPRFSGLQFPNYSSELNVNALELDDSALYLCASSQQTSPDEQYFGPGTRLTVT.

J is TRBJ1-2 and V is TRBV5-5; a possible D gene is TRBD1 (5 bases). In germline, CDR1 is SGHKS, CDR2 YYEKEE (reference sequence). The CDR3 totals 17 residues. V gave up 2 bases and J gave up 3 bases, with 20 bases separating them. CDR3 nucleotides: TGTGCCAGCAGCTTTTCTTCAGCGACTCAGGGTGACTATGGCTACACCTTC. Protein: CASSFSSATQGDYGYTF.

The rearrangement joins TRBV27 to TRBJ2-1; D unresolved. In germline, CDR1 is MNHEY, CDR2 SMNVEV (reference sequence). The CDR3 spans 16 residues. V lost 1 base, J lost 6 bases, and 16 bases lay in between. CDR3 loop: CASSLLVSLSFNEQFF. The CDR3 region has the DNA TGTGCCAGCAGTTTATTAGTGTCGTTAAGTTTCAATGAGCAGTTCTTC.

This clone was recorded only once. This chain joins TRBV5-5 and TRBJ2-3; 9 positions match TRBD2. CDR1 and CDR2 (germline): SGHKS, YYEKEE (reference sequence). The CDR3 extends over 15 amino acids. Unmatched junction bases numbered 3, after V lost 0 bases and J lost 4 bases. CDR3 coding DNA: TGTGCCAGCAGCTTGGCTAGCGGGAACTCAGATACGCAGTATTTT. Encoded protein: CASSLASGNSDTQYF.

The chain links TRBV30 to TRBJ1-1; 11 bases match TRBD1. The CDR3 consists of 14 residues. Germline-derived CDR1 and CDR2 are GTSNPN and SVGIG (reference sequence). With V trimmed by 3 bases and J by 3 bases, 3 bases remained unmatched. The CDR3 region has the DNA TGTGCCTGGAGAAAGGGACAGGGGGACACTGAAGCTTTCTTT. Its protein is CAWRKGQGDTEAFF.

The chain employs TRBV2 and TRBJ2-3; 7 bases agree with TRBD2. This CDR3 comprises 13 residues. CDR1 SNHLY and CDR2 FYNNEI come from the germline V gene. J was trimmed by 4 bases and V by 4 bases; bases with no gene match: 2. The CDR3 DNA reads TGTGCCAGCAGTGGACTAGCTCCAGATACGCAGTATTTT. Encoded protein: CASSGLAPDTQYF.

The rearrangement joins TRBV5-1 to TRBJ1-1; 8 bases are a match to TRBD1. The V segment lost 4 bases and the J segment 1 base; nucleotides outside the gene matches: 3. The length of the CDR3 is 14 residues. The germline CDR1 and CDR2 sequences are SGHRS and YFSETQ. The CDR3 sequence is CASSQGQANTEAFF. CDR3 coding DNA: TGCGCCAGCAGCCAGGGACAGGCGAACACTGAAGCTTTCTTT.